This T cell receptor (beta chain) came from a study of control samples from healthy donors and cancer patients. Sequenced by immunoSEQ multiplex PCR; TCRdb stores in-frame clones only, minus some. The table has roughly 370,000 clones, around 90% seen once. Trimming cost V 1 base and J 3 bases, with 10 bases left between them. Germline loops: CDR1 PRHDT, CDR2 FYEKMQ (reference sequence). This CDR3 has 14 amino acids. This chain uses TRBV13 with TRBJ2-7, with unresolved D. The sequenced material came from PBMCs. This receptor was taken from a man in his forties with head and neck cancer. In DNA form, the CDR3 reads TGTGCCAGCAGCTTAGCTCGGCGAAACTACGAGCAGTACTTC. The encoded protein is CASSLARRNYEQYF.